A selection of T cell receptor beta chains follows, all from one sample in a study of blood T cells in healthy people across ages. Each CDR3 protein gets one entry after TCRdb re-called the 5' RACE reads with MiXCR. The sample lists 1.5 million to 2 million distinct CDR3 sequences, more than 35% seen once, with 23% in the top ten. Sequencing used blood. Receptors originate from a human donor in good health. Each CDR3 is given with its conserved first and last residue. Each record gives: D gene, V gene, clone size, J gene, CDR3 protein, CDR3 DNA. The D gene is left open where the match is weak. Part of the rows lack a size; the others show once, few, many or a class for expanded clones.

-	TRBV4-1	few	TRBJ2-4	CASSQESGYKEGRNIQYF	TGCGCCAGCAGCCAAGAATCGGGGTACAAAGAAGGACGGAACATTCAGTACTTC
-	TRBV5-1	-	TRBJ1-2	CASSRFTGSDGYTF	TGCGCCAGCAGCAGATTCACGGGATCCGATGGCTACACCTTC
-	TRBV6-1	-	TRBJ2-2	CASNPRRGQGTGELFF	TGTGCCAGCAATCCCCGGAGGGGGCAAGGCACCGGGGAGCTGTTTTTT
TRBD1	TRBV5-1	-	TRBJ1-5	CASSFGDRSEEPQHF	TGTGCCAGCAGCTTTGGGGACAGGTCGGAAGAGCCCCAGCATTTT
TRBD1	TRBV7-2	-	TRBJ2-6	CASSLRGWDRGSGANVLTF	TGTGCCAGCAGCTTACGCGGTTGGGACAGGGGATCTGGGGCCAACGTCCTGACTTTC
TRBD2	TRBV9	few	TRBJ2-5	CASSVAGGGGYETQYF	TGTGCCAGCAGCGTAGCTGGCGGCGGGGGGTATGAGACCCAGTACTTC
TRBD1	TRBV24-1	-	TRBJ2-7	CATSDPGQGKGEQYF	TGTGCCACCAGTGACCCGGGACAGGGGAAGGGCGAGCAGTACTTC
TRBD1	TRBV12-3/TRBV12-4	many	TRBJ2-7	CASSRDRLSEQYF	TGTGCCAGCAGCCGGGACAGACTTTCCGAGCAGTACTTC
TRBD1	TRBV30	-	TRBJ1-4	CAWSVQGAEKLFF	TGTGCCTGGAGTGTACAGGGGGCAGAAAAACTGTTTTTT
TRBD1	TRBV2	-	TRBJ1-4	CASSFGGGTGEKLFF	TGTGCCAGCTCATTTGGAGGGGGCACGGGAGAAAAACTGTTTTTT
-	TRBV27	-	TRBJ1-3	CASTSYRDDGNTIYF	TGTGCCAGCACCTCGTACAGGGATGACGGAAACACCATATATTTT
-	TRBV6-2/TRBV6-3	-	TRBJ2-1	CASSYSQGVYNEQFF	TGTGCCAGCAGTTACTCCCAGGGCGTCTACAATGAGCAGTTCTTC
-	TRBV6-2/TRBV6-3	-	TRBJ1-5	CASSYFINSNQPQHF	TGTGCCAGCAGTTACTTCATTAATAGCAATCAGCCCCAGCATTTT
-	TRBV25-1	-	TRBJ1-6	CASRERNRDNSPLHF	TGTGCCAGCAGGGAGAGGAACAGGGATAATTCACCCCTCCACTTT
TRBD2	TRBV5-4	-	TRBJ2-3	CASSSRLSGGTSDTQYF	TGTGCCAGCAGCTCCCGACTCAGCGGGGGAACCTCAGATACGCAGTATTTT
-	TRBV28	few	TRBJ2-3	CASSLEGFYGTDTQYF	TGTGCCAGCAGTTTAGAGGGTTTTTACGGCACAGATACGCAGTATTTT
TRBD1	TRBV12-3/TRBV12-4	-	TRBJ1-4	CASSLLEGAGLFF	TGTGCCAGCAGTTTATTGGAGGGGGCAGGACTGTTTTTT
-	TRBV5-1	-	TRBJ1-1	CASSPSGLQIRNTEAFF	TGCGCCAGCAGCCCCTCGGGACTCCAGATAAGGAACACTGAAGCTTTCTTT
TRBD1	TRBV2	few	TRBJ2-7	CASTTGTGDYEQYF	TGTGCCAGCACCACCGGGACAGGAGACTACGAGCAGTACTTC
TRBD2	TRBV12-3/TRBV12-4	-	TRBJ2-5	CASKSFGGEQYF	TGTGCCAGCAAATCCTTTGGGGGGGAGCAGTACTTC
TRBD1	TRBV11-1	-	TRBJ2-5	CASRNDRAVGETQYF	TGTGCCAGCAGGAACGACAGGGCGGTTGGAGAGACCCAGTACTTC
-	TRBV4-3	few	TRBJ2-1	CASSQVGRGQSSYNEQFF	TGCGCCAGCAGCCAAGTAGGCAGGGGCCAGAGCTCCTACAATGAGCAGTTCTTC
-	TRBV25-1	few	TRBJ1-6	CASNAYGDNSPLHF	TGTGCCAGCAATGCTTATGGCGATAATTCACCCCTCCACTTT
TRBD2	TRBV7-7	-	TRBJ2-3	CASSPQRGPSTDTQYF	TGTGCTAGCAGCCCTCAGCGGGGGCCCAGCACAGATACGCAGTATTTT
-	TRBV11-3	-	TRBJ1-6	CASRTSGRESPLHF	TGTGCCAGCAGGACCTCTGGGAGGGAGTCACCCCTCCACTTT
TRBD2	TRBV27	few	TRBJ2-3	CASRSGGALEREYF	TGTGCCAGCAGAAGCGGGGGGGCCTTAGAGCGGGAGTATTTT
-	TRBV7-2	-	TRBJ1-1	CASSLNAGAPNTEAFF	TGTGCCAGCAGCTTAAACGCAGGGGCTCCGAACACTGAAGCTTTCTTT
-	TRBV28	-	TRBJ1-1	CASSLLAPTNTEAFF	TGTGCCAGCAGTCTTTTGGCCCCGACGAACACTGAAGCTTTCTTT
-	TRBV20-1	-	TRBJ1-4	CSAREAGFGEKLFF	TGCAGTGCTAGAGAGGCAGGGTTCGGAGAAAAACTGTTTTTT
-	TRBV10-3	few	TRBJ1-5	CAISESRQGYQPQHF	TGTGCCATCAGTGAGTCGCGTCAGGGTTATCAGCCCCAGCATTTT
-	TRBV2	-	TRBJ2-1	CASSERSGVNEQFF	TGTGCCAGCAGCGAGCGTTCAGGGGTCAATGAGCAGTTCTTC
-	TRBV6-2/TRBV6-3	-	TRBJ1-4	CASSYSAGDANEKLFF	TGTGCCAGCAGCTACTCAGCCGGTGATGCTAATGAAAAACTGTTTTTT
-	TRBV15	few	TRBJ1-2	CATSRDPGLYGYTF	TGTGCCACCAGCAGAGATCCGGGACTCTATGGCTACACCTTC
TRBD2	TRBV12-3/TRBV12-4	-	TRBJ2-5	CASSIAGFQETQYF	TGTGCCAGCAGCATAGCGGGATTCCAAGAGACCCAGTACTTC
-	TRBV29-1	many	TRBJ2-5	CSAGQMGGGEQYF	TGCAGCGCTGGACAGATGGGGGGAGGTGAGCAGTACTTC
-	TRBV5-1	-	TRBJ2-7	CASSLSGTPSYEQYF	TGCGCCAGCAGCTTATCCGGGACGCCCTCCTACGAGCAGTACTTC
-	TRBV7-2	-	TRBJ2-7	CASSLVPGEGSVEQYF	TGTGCCAGCAGCTTAGTGCCAGGGGAGGGTTCTGTCGAGCAGTACTTC
-	TRBV4-2	-	TRBJ2-7	CASSVFGSSSYEQYF	TGTGCCAGCAGCGTTTTTGGCAGTAGCTCCTACGAGCAGTACTTC
-	TRBV4-1	few	TRBJ2-6	CASSPIGTTPGANVLTF	TGCGCCAGCAGCCCTATTGGGACAACCCCTGGGGCCAACGTCCTGACTTTC
-	TRBV10-3	-	TRBJ2-1	CAIRDGRGDNEQFF	TGTGCCATCAGGGACGGACGGGGAGACAATGAGCAGTTCTTC
-	TRBV11-2	-	TRBJ2-3	CASVSLDTQYF	TGTGCCAGCGTCTCCCTTGATACGCAGTATTTT
-	TRBV28	-	TRBJ1-5	CASSLSASNQPQHF	TGTGCCAGCAGTTTATCGGCAAGTAATCAGCCCCAGCATTTT
-	TRBV25-1	-	TRBJ2-3	CASSEFKGLTDTQYF	TGTGCCAGCAGTGAATTCAAGGGGCTCACAGATACGCAGTATTTT
-	TRBV20-1	-	TRBJ2-3	CSASGGTSTDTQYF	TGCAGTGCTAGTGGGGGAACTAGCACAGATACGCAGTATTTT
TRBD2	TRBV28	-	TRBJ2-3	CASSFLIAGGTDTQYF	TGTGCCAGCAGTTTTCTCATAGCGGGGGGCACAGATACGCAGTATTTT
-	TRBV2	few	TRBJ2-4	CASSRDSKNIQYF	TGTGCCAGCAGTAGAGACTCAAAAAACATTCAGTACTTC
-	TRBV4-3	-	TRBJ2-7	CASSQVEGPNYEQYF	TGCGCCAGCAGCCAAGTCGAGGGGCCGAACTACGAGCAGTACTTC
-	TRBV4-3	once	TRBJ2-7	CASSQGTRETYEQYF	TGCGCCAGCAGCCAAGGGACGCGAGAGACCTACGAGCAGTACTTC
-	TRBV7-8	-	TRBJ1-5	CASSFGVMFIGSNQPQHF	TGTGCCAGCAGCTTCGGGGTAATGTTTATTGGTAGCAATCAGCCCCAGCATTTT
-	TRBV2	-	TRBJ2-3	CASNEDYHTDTQYF	TGTGCCAGCAATGAGGACTATCACACAGATACGCAGTATTTT
-	TRBV5-1	few	TRBJ1-1	CASSFRQAGMNTEAFF	TGCGCCAGCAGCTTCAGACAGGCGGGCATGAACACTGAAGCTTTCTTT
-	TRBV29-1	-	TRBJ2-3	CSVEAARDFTDTQYF	TGCAGCGTTGAAGCGGCCAGGGATTTCACAGATACGCAGTATTTT
-	TRBV4-3	-	TRBJ2-4	CVSSPSGAGTAKNIQYF	TGCGTCAGCAGCCCGTCAGGGGCGGGGACCGCCAAAAACATTCAGTACTTC
-	TRBV6-5	-	TRBJ2-7	CASSPIVGPTGRVYEQYF	TGTGCCAGCAGTCCCATTGTGGGGCCGACAGGCCGGGTCTACGAGCAGTACTTC
TRBD1	TRBV28	-	TRBJ1-2	CASSSGTGGIYGYTF	TGTGCCAGCAGCTCCGGGACAGGGGGGATCTATGGCTACACCTTC
-	TRBV18	once	TRBJ1-2	CASSPSGELKSWGYTF	TGTGCCAGCTCACCGTCCGGAGAACTGAAAAGTTGGGGCTACACCTTC
-	TRBV11-1	once	TRBJ2-5	CASSLHSDGARTQYF	TGTGCCAGCAGCCTTCATTCGGACGGGGCGAGGACCCAGTACTTC
-	TRBV13	-	TRBJ1-2	CASSLSWGNGYTF	TGTGCCAGCAGTCTCTCTTGGGGTAATGGCTACACCTTC
TRBD1	TRBV12-3/TRBV12-4	few	TRBJ1-2	CASSAPTGAGLSYTF	TGTGCCAGCAGTGCACCTACAGGGGCCGGTTTGAGCTACACCTTC
TRBD2	TRBV27	many	TRBJ2-3	CASSPSGGAADTQYF	TGTGCCAGCAGCCCTAGCGGGGGGGCTGCAGATACGCAGTATTTT